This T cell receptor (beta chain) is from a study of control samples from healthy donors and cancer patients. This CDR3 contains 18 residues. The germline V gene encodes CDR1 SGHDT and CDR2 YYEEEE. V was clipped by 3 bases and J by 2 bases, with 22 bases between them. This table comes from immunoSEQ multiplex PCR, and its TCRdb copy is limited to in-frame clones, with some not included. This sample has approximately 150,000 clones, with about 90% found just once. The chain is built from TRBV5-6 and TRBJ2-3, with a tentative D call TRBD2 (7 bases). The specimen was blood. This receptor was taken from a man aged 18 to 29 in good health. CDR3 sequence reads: CASSSRRGGGLPTDTQYF. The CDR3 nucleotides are TGTGCCAGCAGCTCCCGGAGGGGCGGGGGCCTGCCCACAGATACGCAGTATTTT.